This entry features one T cell receptor (beta chain) sequence. The sample belongs to a study of blood T cell repertoires in COVID-19. The overall study: Spain, Italy and the United States supplied samples that represented acute and convalescent COVID-19. The cDNA or gDNA used as material had been derived from T cells, B-cell-depleted T cells, or PBMCs.

This CDR3 is 13 amino acids long. Per the germline V gene, CDR1 is PRHDT and CDR2 is FYEKMQ (reference sequence). V was pared by 2 bases and J by 0 bases, with 5 bases between. Authors' processing steps: Estimated nucleated cell counts came from reference gene primer amplification. TCRdb's copy holds only in-frame clones and misses some; the assay was immunoSEQ multiplex PCR. That table furnishes V, J and clone size, whereas the DNA furnished D and trimming. This table has 55,000 to 65,000 clones, more than 70% appearing once. The chain is built from TRBV13 and TRBJ2-7; no clear D. Sequencing used peripheral blood. This TCR was recovered from a man between 60 and 70 years old with active or convalescent COVID-19. The CDR3 sequence: CASSLRSSYEQYF. The CDR3 nucleotides read TGTGCCAGCAGCTTACGGAGCTCCTACGAGCAGTACTTC. Drawing the rest from reference TRBV13 and TRBJ2-7, the complete variable domain is AAGVIQSPRHLIKEKRETATLKCYPIPRHDTVYWYQQGPGQDPQFLISFYEKMQSDKGSIPDRFSAQQFSDYHSELNMSSLELGDSALYFCASSLRSSYEQYFGPGTRLTVT.